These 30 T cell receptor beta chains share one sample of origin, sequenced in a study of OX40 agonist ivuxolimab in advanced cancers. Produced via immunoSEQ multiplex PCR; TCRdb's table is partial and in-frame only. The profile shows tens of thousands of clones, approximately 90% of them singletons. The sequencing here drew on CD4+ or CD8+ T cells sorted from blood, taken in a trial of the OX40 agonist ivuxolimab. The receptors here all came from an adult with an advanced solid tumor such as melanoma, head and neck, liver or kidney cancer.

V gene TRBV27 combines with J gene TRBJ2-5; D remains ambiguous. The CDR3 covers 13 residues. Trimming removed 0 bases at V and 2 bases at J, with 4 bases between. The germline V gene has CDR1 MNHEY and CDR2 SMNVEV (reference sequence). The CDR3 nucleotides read TGTGCCAGCAGTTTATCCGGACAAGAGACCCAGTACTTC. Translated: CASSLSGQETQYF.

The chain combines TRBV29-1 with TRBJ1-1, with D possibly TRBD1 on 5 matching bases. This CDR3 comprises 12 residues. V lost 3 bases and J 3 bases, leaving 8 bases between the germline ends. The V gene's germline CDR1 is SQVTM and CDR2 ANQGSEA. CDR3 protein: CSVDMGDTEAFF. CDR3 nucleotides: TGCAGCGTTGACATGGGGGACACTGAAGCTTTCTTT. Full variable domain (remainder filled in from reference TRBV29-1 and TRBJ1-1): SAVISQKPSRDICQRGTSLTIQCQVDSQVTMMFWYRQQPGQSLTLIATANQGSEATYESGFVIDKFPISRPNLTFSTLTVSNMSPEDSSIYLCSVDMGDTEAFFGQGTRLTVV.

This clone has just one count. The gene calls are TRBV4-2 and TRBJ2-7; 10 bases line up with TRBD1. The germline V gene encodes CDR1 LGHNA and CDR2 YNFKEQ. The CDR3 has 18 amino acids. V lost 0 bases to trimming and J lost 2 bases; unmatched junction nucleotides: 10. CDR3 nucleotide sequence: TGTGCCAGCAGCCAAGATCTCATGGGACAGGGGCGTGCCTACGAGCAGTACTTC. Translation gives CASSQDLMGQGRAYEQYF.

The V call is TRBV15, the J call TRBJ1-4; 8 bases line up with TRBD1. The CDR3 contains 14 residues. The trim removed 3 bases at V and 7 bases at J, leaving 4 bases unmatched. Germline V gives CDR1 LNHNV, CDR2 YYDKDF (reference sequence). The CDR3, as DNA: TGTGCCACCAGCAGGAGCGGGACAGGTGAAAAACTGTTTTTT. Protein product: CATSRSGTGEKLFF. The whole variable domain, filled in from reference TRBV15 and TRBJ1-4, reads DAMVIQNPRYQVTQFGKPVTLSCSQTLNHNVMYWYQQKSSQAPKLLFHYYDKDFNNEADTPDNFQSRRPNTSFCFLDIRSPGLGDTAMYLCATSRSGTGEKLFFGSGTQLSVL.

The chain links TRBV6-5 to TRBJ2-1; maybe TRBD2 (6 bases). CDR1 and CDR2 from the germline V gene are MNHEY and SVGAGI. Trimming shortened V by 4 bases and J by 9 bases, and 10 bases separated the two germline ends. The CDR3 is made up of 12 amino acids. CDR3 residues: CASSSGAGEQFF. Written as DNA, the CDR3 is TGTGCCAGCAGTTCAGGAGCGGGTGAGCAGTTCTTC.

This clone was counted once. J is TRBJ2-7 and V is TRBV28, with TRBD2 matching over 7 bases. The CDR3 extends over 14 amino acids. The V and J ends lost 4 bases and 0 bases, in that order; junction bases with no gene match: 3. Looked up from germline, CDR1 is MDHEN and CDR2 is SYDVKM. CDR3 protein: CASSSGGASYEQYF. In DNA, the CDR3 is TGTGCCAGCAGTTCGGGAGGCGCCTCCTACGAGCAGTACTTC.

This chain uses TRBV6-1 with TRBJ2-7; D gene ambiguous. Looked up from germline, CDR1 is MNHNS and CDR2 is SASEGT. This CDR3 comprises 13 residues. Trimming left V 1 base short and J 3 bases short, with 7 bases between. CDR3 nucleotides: TGTGCCAGCAGTGAAGAAACGTTCTACGAGCAGTACTTC. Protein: CASSEETFYEQYF.

CDR3: CASSGQGRSYGYTF. CDR3 sequence (DNA): TGTGCCAGCAGTGGACAGGGTCGTTCCTATGGCTACACCTTC. V usage is TRBV6-6 and J usage is TRBJ1-2; 8 bases map to TRBD1. CDR3 size: 14 residues. Germline loops: CDR1 MNHNY, CDR2 SVGAGI (reference sequence). Germline trimming cut 5 bases from V and 4 bases from J; bases unmatched to any gene: 6.

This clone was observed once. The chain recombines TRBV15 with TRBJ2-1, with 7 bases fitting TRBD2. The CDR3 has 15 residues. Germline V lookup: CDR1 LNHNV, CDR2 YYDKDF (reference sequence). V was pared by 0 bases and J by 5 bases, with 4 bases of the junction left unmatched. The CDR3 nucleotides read TGTGCCACCAGCAGAGACCGGGACTACGACAATGAGCAGTTCTTC. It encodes CATSRDRDYDNEQFF.

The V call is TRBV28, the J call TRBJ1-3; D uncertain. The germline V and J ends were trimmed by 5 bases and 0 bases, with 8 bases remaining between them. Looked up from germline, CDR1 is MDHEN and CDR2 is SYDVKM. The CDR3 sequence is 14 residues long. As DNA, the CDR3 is TGTGCCAGCAGTATGCCTGCCTCTGGAAACACCATATATTTT. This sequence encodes CASSMPASGNTIYF.

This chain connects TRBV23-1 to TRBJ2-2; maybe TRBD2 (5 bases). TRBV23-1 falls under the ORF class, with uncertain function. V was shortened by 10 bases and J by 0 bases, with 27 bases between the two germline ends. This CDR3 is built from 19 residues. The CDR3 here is CANPPSRGKWSPNTGELFF. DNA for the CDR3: TGCGCCAACCCGCCTTCCAGAGGGAAGTGGAGCCCGAACACCGGGGAGCTGTTTTTT.

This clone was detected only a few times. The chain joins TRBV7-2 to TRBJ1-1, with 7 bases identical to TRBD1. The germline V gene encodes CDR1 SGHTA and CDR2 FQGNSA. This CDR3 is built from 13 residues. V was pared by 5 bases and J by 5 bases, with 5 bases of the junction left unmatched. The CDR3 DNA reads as TGTGCCAGCAGCCTCCAGGGGGGTACTGAAGCTTTCTTT. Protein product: CASSLQGGTEAFF.

The CDR3 DNA reads TGTGCCAGCACCCGAGGGGATACAGGGGAGGAGACCCAGTACTTC. Translated, it gives CASTRGDTGEETQYF. V is TRBV6-1 and J is TRBJ2-5; 7 bases are shared with TRBD1. CDR1 and CDR2 from the germline V gene are MNHNS and SASEGT. The CDR3 is made up of 15 amino acids. Germline trimming cut 7 bases from V and 5 bases from J; bases unmatched to any gene: 13.

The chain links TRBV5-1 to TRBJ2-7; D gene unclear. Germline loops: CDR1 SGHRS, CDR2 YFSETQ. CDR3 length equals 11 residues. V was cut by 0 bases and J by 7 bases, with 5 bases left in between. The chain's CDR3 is CASSLGTEQYF. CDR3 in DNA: TGCGCCAGCAGCTTGGGAACTGAGCAGTACTTC.

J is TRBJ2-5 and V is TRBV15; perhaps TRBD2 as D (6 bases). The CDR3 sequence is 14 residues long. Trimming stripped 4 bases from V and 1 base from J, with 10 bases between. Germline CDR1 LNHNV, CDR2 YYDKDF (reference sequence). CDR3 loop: CATSKGLSQETQYF. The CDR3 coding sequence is TGTGCCACCAGCAAAGGACTATCCCAAGAGACCCAGTACTTC.

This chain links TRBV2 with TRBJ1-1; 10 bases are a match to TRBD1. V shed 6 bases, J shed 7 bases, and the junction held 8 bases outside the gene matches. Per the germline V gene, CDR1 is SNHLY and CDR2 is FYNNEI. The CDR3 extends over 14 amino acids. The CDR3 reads CASRPPGQGNEAFF. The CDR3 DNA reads TGTGCCAGCAGACCGCCGGGACAGGGGAATGAAGCTTTCTTT.

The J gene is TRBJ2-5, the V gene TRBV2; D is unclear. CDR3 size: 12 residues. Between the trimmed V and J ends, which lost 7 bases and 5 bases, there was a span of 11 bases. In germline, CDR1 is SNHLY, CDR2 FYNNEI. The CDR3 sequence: CASKPDGETQYF. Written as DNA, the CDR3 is TGTGCCAGCAAGCCGGACGGGGAGACCCAGTACTTC.

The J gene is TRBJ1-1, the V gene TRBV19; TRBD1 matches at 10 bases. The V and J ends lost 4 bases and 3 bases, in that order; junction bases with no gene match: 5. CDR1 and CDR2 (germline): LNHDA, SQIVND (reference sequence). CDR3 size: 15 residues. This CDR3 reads CASSKGTGVDTEAFF. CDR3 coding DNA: TGTGCCAGTAGTAAAGGGACAGGGGTTGACACTGAAGCTTTCTTT.

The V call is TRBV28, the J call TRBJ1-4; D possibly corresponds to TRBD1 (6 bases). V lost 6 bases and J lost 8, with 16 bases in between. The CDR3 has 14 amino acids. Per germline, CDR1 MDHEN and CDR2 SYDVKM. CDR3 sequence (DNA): TGTGCCAGCAGCTGGACCACAGGGCAGGAAAAACTGTTTTTT. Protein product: CASSWTTGQEKLFF.

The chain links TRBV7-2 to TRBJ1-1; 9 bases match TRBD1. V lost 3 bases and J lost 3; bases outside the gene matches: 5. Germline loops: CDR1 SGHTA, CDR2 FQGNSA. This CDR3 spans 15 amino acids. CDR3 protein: CASSFYWTGDTEAFF. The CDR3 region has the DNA TGTGCCAGCAGCTTTTATTGGACAGGGGACACTGAAGCTTTCTTT.

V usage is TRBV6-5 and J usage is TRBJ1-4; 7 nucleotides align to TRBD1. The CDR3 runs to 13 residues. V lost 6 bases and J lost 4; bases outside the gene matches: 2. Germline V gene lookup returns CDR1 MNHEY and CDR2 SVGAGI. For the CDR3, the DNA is TGTGCCAGCAGGGGGACAGTTAATGAAAAACTGTTTTTT. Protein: CASRGTVNEKLFF.

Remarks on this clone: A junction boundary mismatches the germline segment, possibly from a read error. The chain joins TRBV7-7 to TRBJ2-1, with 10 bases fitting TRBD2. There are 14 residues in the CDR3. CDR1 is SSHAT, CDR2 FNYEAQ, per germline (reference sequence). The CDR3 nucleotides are TGTGCTAGCAGCTTAGAGCGGGAGGGTGGTGAGCAGTTCTTC. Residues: CASSLEREGGEQFF.

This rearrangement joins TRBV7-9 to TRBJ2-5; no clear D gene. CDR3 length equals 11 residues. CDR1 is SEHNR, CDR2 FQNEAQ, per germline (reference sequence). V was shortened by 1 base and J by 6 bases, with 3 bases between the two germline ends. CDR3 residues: CASSLEKTQYF. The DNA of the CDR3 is TGTGCCAGCAGCTTAGAAAAGACCCAGTACTTC.

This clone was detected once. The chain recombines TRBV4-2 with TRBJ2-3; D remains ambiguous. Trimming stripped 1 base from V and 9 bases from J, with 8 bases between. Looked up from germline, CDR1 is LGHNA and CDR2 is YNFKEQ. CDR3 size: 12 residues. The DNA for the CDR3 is TGTGCCAGCAGCCAAGCGGAGAGGACGCAGTATTTT. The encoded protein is CASSQAERTQYF.

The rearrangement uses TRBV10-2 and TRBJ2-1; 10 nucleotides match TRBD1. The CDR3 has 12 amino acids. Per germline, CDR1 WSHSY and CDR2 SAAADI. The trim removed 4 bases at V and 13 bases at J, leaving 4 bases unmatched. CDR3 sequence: CASSGQGAQQFF. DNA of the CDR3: TGCGCCAGCAGTGGACAGGGGGCCCAACAGTTCTTC.

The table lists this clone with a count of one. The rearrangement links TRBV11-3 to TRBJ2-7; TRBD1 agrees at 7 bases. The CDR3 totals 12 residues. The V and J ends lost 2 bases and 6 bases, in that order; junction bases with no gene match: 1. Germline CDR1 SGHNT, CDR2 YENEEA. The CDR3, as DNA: TGTGCCAGCAGCTTATCAGGGGGCGAGCAGTACTTC. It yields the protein CASSLSGGEQYF.

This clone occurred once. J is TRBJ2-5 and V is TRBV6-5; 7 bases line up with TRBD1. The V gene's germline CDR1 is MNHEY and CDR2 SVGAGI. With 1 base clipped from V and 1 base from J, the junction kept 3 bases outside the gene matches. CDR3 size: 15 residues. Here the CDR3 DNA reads TGTGCCAGCAGTTACTGGACAGGAGTCCAAGAGACCCAGTACTTC. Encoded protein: CASSYWTGVQETQYF.

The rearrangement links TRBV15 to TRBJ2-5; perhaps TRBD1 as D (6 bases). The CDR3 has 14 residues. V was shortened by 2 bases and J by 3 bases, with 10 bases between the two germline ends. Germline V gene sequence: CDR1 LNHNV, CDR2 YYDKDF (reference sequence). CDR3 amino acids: CATSRPGTKETQYF. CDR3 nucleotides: TGTGCCACCAGCAGACCTGGGACAAAAGAGACCCAGTACTTC.

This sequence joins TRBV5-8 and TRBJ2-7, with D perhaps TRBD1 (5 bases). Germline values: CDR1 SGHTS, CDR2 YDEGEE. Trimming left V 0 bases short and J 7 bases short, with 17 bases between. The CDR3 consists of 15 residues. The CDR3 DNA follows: TGTGCCAGCAGCTTGGGAAATTGGTTAGGGGATGAGCAGTACTTC. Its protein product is CASSLGNWLGDEQYF.

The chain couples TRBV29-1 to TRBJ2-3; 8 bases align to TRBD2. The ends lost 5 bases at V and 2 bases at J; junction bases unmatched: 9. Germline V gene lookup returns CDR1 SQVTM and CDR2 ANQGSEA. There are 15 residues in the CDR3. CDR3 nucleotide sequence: TGCAGCGTTACCACTAGCGGCACTGCCACAGATACGCAGTATTTT. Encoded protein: CSVTTSGTATDTQYF.